Presented here are 20 T cell receptor beta chains from one specimen sequenced in a study of shared clonotypes between healthy human individuals. Sequencing used immunoSEQ multiplex PCR; TCRdb keeps in-frame clones, though not all of them. The table shows roughly 2 million clones, with 95% occurring only once. Sequenced material: naive CD4+ T cells sorted from blood. Subset noted: CD45RA+ positively selected. The origin of the receptors is a man younger than 35 in good health.

The chain links TRBV4-3 to TRBJ2-6, with D unclear. V was shortened by 0 bases and J by 4 bases, with 10 bases between the two germline ends. In germline, CDR1 is LGHNA, CDR2 YSLEER. This CDR3 has 16 residues. The DNA for the CDR3 is TGCGCCAGCAGCCAAGAGCCGGGCAGCGGGGCCAACGTCCTGACTTTC. This translates into CASSQEPGSGANVLTF.

This chain links TRBV7-8 with TRBJ1-5; D uncertain. The ends were cut back, 3 bases at V and 6 bases at J, with 6 bases in the middle. Germline V gene sequence: CDR1 SGHVS, CDR2 FQNEAQ. CDR3 length: 12 residues. This chain's CDR3 is CASSFKSQPQHF. Written as DNA, the CDR3 is TGTGCCAGCAGCTTTAAAAGTCAGCCCCAGCATTTT.

The rearrangement uses TRBV11-2 and TRBJ2-1; D remains ambiguous. The CDR3 contains 14 residues. Trimming pared 0 bases from V and 7 bases from J, leaving 10 bases between. The germline CDR1 and CDR2 sequences are SGHAT and FQNNGV. CDR3 residues: CASSLERASNEQFF. CDR3 DNA sequence: TGTGCCAGCAGCTTAGAACGGGCGTCGAATGAGCAGTTCTTC.

This clone was observed a single time. The chain couples TRBV2 to TRBJ2-2, with 8 bases that match TRBD1. The ends lost 5 bases at V and 4 bases at J; junction bases unmatched: 9. Per the germline V gene, CDR1 is SNHLY and CDR2 is FYNNEI. The CDR3 is 16 residues long. The CDR3 bases are TGTGCCAGCAGTTTACAGGGGGGCGCCAGCACCGGGGAGCTGTTTTTT. Translation: CASSLQGGASTGELFF.

The V call is TRBV7-9, the J call TRBJ1-1; D remains ambiguous. Germline CDR1 is SEHNR and CDR2 is FQNEAQ (reference sequence). Trimming removed 2 bases from V and 0 bases from J, with 13 bases in between. This CDR3 is 16 amino acids long. The CDR3 reads CASSLWVGSMNTEAFF. The CDR3 region has the DNA TGTGCCAGCAGCTTATGGGTAGGCAGTATGAACACTGAAGCTTTCTTT.

Details on this clone: Other DNA sequences of this sample code for an identical CDR3. The CDR3 is CASSLSGGRETQYF. In nucleotides, the CDR3 is TGCGCCAGCAGCTTGTCCGGGGGCCGAGAGACCCAGTACTTC. V gene TRBV5-1 combines with J gene TRBJ2-5, with D perhaps given as TRBD1 or TRBD2 (6 bases each). CDR1 and CDR2 from the germline V gene are SGHRS and YFSETQ. The CDR3 spans 14 residues. Between the trimmed V and J ends, which lost 1 base and 4 bases, there was a span of 11 bases.

V gene TRBV7-6 combines with J gene TRBJ2-3, with D possibly being TRBD1 or TRBD2 (5 bases each). V was trimmed by 1 base and J by 2 bases, leaving 7 bases between them. Looked up from germline, CDR1 is SGHVS and CDR2 is FNYEAQ. CDR3 length equals 14 residues. The CDR3 sequence is CASSLVGTTDTQYF. CDR3 nucleotide sequence: TGTGCCAGCAGCTTAGTGGGGACCACAGATACGCAGTATTTT.

J is TRBJ2-3 and V is TRBV5-1; D is ambiguous. Germline assignment: CDR1 SGHRS and CDR2 YFSETQ. V lost 0 bases, J lost 3 bases, and 11 bases lay in between. CDR3 length: 15 residues. The CDR3 DNA reads as TGCGCCAGCAGCTTGGGCGGTCAAAGGACAGATACGCAGTATTTT. Its translation is CASSLGGQRTDTQYF. Complete variable domain (other parts from reference TRBV5-1 and TRBJ2-3): KAGVTQTPRYLIKTRGQQVTLSCSPISGHRSVSWYQQTPGQGLQFLFEYFSETQRNKGNFPGRFSGRQFSNSRSEMNVSTLELGDSALYLCASSLGGQRTDTQYFGPGTRLTVL.

The chain couples TRBV7-9 to TRBJ2-6; D is perhaps TRBD1 or TRBD2 (5 bases each). In germline, CDR1 is SEHNR, CDR2 FQNEAQ (reference sequence). V was cut by 2 bases and J by 4 bases, with 15 bases left in between. CDR3 length: 17 residues. The CDR3 DNA reads TGTGCCAGCAGCTTACGATTTGCCGGGGCGGGGGCCAACGTCCTGACTTTC. This encodes CASSLRFAGAGANVLTF. The entire variable domain, with the rest obtained from reference TRBV7-9 and TRBJ2-6, is as follows: DTGVSQNPRHKITKRGQNVTFRCDPISEHNRLYWYRQTLGQGPEFLTYFQNEAQLEKSRLLSDRFSAERPKGSFSTLEIQRTEQGDSAMYLCASSLRFAGAGANVLTFGAGSRLTVL.

The rearrangement uses TRBV11-2 and TRBJ1-1, with D tentatively TRBD1 (6 bases). The V gene's germline CDR1 is SGHAT and CDR2 FQNNGV. The CDR3 spans 14 residues. Trimming pared 5 bases from V and 9 bases from J, leaving 19 bases between. CDR3 in amino acids: CASSPEGGRNKAFF. In DNA, the CDR3 is TGTGCCAGCAGCCCAGAAGGGGGGCGTAATAAAGCTTTCTTT.

The J gene is TRBJ2-3, the V gene TRBV6-1; D is possibly TRBD1 (6 bases). Between the trimmed V and J ends, which lost 6 bases and 3 bases, there was a span of 16 bases. The CDR3 is 15 amino acids. The germline gives CDR1 MNHNS, CDR2 SASEGT. The CDR3 DNA reads as TGTGCCAGCAGAACACAGGGCTTCCGAACAGATACGCAGTATTTT. As protein: CASRTQGFRTDTQYF.

CDR3 DNA: TGCGCCAGCAGCTTGGCTCTCGGGACTGGGGAGACCCAGTACTTC. Translated, it gives CASSLALGTGETQYF. The chain has TRBV5-1 and TRBJ2-5; perhaps TRBD2 as D (6 bases). The CDR3 is 15 amino acids. Germline loops: CDR1 SGHRS, CDR2 YFSETQ. Trimming cost V 0 bases and J 5 bases, with 14 bases left between them.

Details on this clone: The identical CDR3 is also encoded by other nucleotide sequences in the sample. The DNA for the CDR3 is TGTGCCTGGAGCCCCCCCTCCTACGAGCAGTACTTC. This sequence encodes CAWSPPSYEQYF. V gene TRBV30 combines with J gene TRBJ2-7; D is undetermined. CDR1 and CDR2 from the germline V gene are GTSNPN and SVGIG (reference sequence). V was cut by 3 bases and J by 0 bases, with 6 bases left in between. The CDR3 contains 12 residues.

The V call is TRBV28, the J call TRBJ2-2; 9 nucleotides agree with TRBD1. This CDR3 has 15 residues. Germline V gene data show CDR1 as MDHEN and CDR2 as SYDVKM. Losses at the gene ends were 3 bases for V and 5 bases for J; bases not matched to a gene: 4. CDR3 protein: CASSFGDRGTGELFF. In nucleotides, the CDR3 is TGTGCCAGCAGTTTTGGTGACAGGGGGACCGGGGAGCTGTTTTTT.

The chain has TRBV10-3 and TRBJ2-7; possibly TRBD2 for D (7 bases). The CDR3 is 15 amino acids. Trimming removed 0 bases at V and 6 bases at J, with 15 bases between. From germline, CDR1 is ENHRY and CDR2 SYGVKD. Here the CDR3 reads CAISESTGGAGEQYF. For the CDR3, the DNA is TGTGCCATCAGTGAGTCGACGGGGGGCGCGGGCGAGCAGTACTTC.

This clone occurred once. The chain links TRBV5-1 to TRBJ2-7; TRBD1 aligns across 7 bases. This CDR3 is built from 15 residues. The germline gives CDR1 SGHRS, CDR2 YFSETQ. V lost 5 bases, J lost 4 bases, and 12 bases stayed unmatched. This chain's CDR3 is CASRFDRDRAYEQYF. The CDR3 DNA is TGCGCCAGCAGGTTCGACCGGGACAGAGCGTACGAGCAGTACTTC. The full variable domain, its missing parts supplied by reference TRBV5-1 and TRBJ2-7, is KAGVTQTPRYLIKTRGQQVTLSCSPISGHRSVSWYQQTPGQGLQFLFEYFSETQRNKGNFPGRFSGRQFSNSRSEMNVSTLELGDSALYLCASRFDRDRAYEQYFGPGTRLTVT.

The rearrangement uses TRBV5-1 and TRBJ2-7; 9 bases match TRBD1. CDR1 is SGHRS and CDR2 is YFSETQ in the germline V gene. The CDR3 is made up of 14 amino acids. V trimming: 3 bases; J trimming: 4 bases; junction bases outside the gene matches: 5. This CDR3 reads CASSWGQGEYEQYF. In DNA form, the CDR3 reads TGCGCCAGCAGCTGGGGACAGGGAGAATACGAGCAGTACTTC.

The chain employs TRBV29-1 and TRBJ1-5; a possible D gene is TRBD1 (5 bases). The germline V gene has CDR1 SQVTM and CDR2 ANQGSEA. The CDR3 length is 11 residues. V was clipped by 7 bases and J by 7 bases, with 11 bases between them. CDR3 nucleotide sequence: TGCAGCGCCAGGGTCAGACAGCCCCAGCATTTT. Protein sequence: CSARVRQPQHF.

This chain connects TRBV30 to TRBJ1-2, with D uncertain. V lost 1 base and J lost 6, with 12 bases in between. The germline V gene encodes CDR1 GTSNPN and CDR2 SVGIG (reference sequence). CDR3 size: 13 residues. This chain's CDR3 is CAWSGRIANGYTF. Here the CDR3 DNA reads TGTGCCTGGAGTGGAAGGATAGCAAATGGCTACACCTTC.

This chain links TRBV5-5 with TRBJ1-2; no definite D call. The V end lost 4 bases, the J end lost 10 bases, and 20 bases lay between the germline ends. CDR1 is SGHKS and CDR2 is YYEKEE in the germline V gene (reference sequence). The CDR3 sequence is 14 residues long. The CDR3 loop reads CASSTEIDPGPYTF. CDR3 sequence (DNA): TGTGCCAGCAGCACAGAGATCGATCCAGGCCCCTACACCTTC.